What follows is one T cell receptor beta chain and its context. This entry comes from a study of shared clonotypes between healthy human individuals. Profiled with immunoSEQ multiplex PCR; TCRdb holds only in-frame clones, not every one. The table includes around 2.5 million clones, under 95% detected once. Germline assignment: CDR1 MDHEN and CDR2 SYDVKM. This CDR3 region has 20 residues. Losses at the gene ends were 4 bases for V and 2 bases for J; bases not matched to a gene: 22. Sequencing was performed on naive CD4+ T cells from PBMCs. The subset is: CD45RA+ positively selected. The receptor was derived from a man in his late teens or twenties in good health. Some clones in this sample may be carry-over from other donors' samples. The chain couples TRBV28 to TRBJ2-7; 8 bases agree with TRBD2. The CDR3 loop is CASSSLRWGASSGNPYEQYF. The CDR3 DNA is TGTGCCAGCAGTTCCCTCCGCTGGGGGGCAAGTAGCGGGAATCCCTACGAGCAGTACTTC.